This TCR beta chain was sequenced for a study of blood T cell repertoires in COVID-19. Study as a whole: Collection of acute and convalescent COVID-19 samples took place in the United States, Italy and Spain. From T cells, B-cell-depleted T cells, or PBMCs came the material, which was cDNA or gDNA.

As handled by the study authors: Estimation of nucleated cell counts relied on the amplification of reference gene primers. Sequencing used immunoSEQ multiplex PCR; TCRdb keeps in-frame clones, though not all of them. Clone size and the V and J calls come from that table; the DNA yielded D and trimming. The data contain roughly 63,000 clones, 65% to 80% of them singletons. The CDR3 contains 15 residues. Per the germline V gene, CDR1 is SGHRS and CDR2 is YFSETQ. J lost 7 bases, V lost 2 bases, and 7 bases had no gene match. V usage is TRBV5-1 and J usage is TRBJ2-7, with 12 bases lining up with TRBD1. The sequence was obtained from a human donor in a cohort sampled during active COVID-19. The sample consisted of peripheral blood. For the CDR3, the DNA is TGCGCCAGCAGCTTCGAGGGACAGGGGGCGCGGGAGCAGTACTTC. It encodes CASSFEGQGAREQYF.